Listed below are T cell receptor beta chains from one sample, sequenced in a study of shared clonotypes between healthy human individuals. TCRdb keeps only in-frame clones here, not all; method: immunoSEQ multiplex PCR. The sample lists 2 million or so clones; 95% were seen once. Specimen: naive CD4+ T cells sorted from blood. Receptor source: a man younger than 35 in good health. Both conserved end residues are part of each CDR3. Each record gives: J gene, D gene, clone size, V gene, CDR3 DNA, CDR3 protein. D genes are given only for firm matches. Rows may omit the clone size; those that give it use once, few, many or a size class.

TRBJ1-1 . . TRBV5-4 TGTGCCAGCAGTCACTTCCCCGGGGTTTTAGAGGTGAACACTGAAGCTTTCTTT CASSHFPGVLEVNTEAFF
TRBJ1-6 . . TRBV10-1 TGCGCCAGCAGTGTCCTGCAAGATTCACCCCTCCACTTT CASSVLQDSPLHF
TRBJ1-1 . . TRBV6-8 TGTGCCAGCATTCACCGGGCCCAAACTTTCTTT CASIHRAQTFF
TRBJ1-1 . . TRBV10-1 TGCGCCAGTTCGTCCGGACAGTCTATATTGATGAACACTGAAGCTTTCTTT CASSSGQSILMNTEAFF
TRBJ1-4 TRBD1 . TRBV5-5 TGTGCCAGCAGCAAGGGGGCCACAGCAATCTATAATGAAAAACTGTTTTTT CASSKGATAIYNEKLFF
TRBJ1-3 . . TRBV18 TGTGCCAGCTCACCAGTCGCGGAGAGCTCTGGAAACACCATATATTTT CASSPVAESSGNTIYF
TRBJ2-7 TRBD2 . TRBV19 TGTGCCAGTAGTAGGCGGGAGGGCGAGCAGTACTTC CASSRREGEQYF
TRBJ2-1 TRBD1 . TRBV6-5 TGTGCCAGCAGACGGACAGGGGGCGGGGAGCAGTTCTTC CASRRTGGGEQFF
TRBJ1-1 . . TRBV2 TGTGCCAGCAGCGCGACCCCAGGGTCCACTGAAGCTTTCTTT CASSATPGSTEAFF
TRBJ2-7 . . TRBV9 TGTGCCAGCAGCGTATGGGGCGGCGAGCAGTACTTC CASSVWGGEQYF
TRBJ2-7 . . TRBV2 TGTGCCAGCAGTCCCCGGGTGGGTATTGTTCTGGGGGAGCAGTACTTC CASSPRVGIVLGEQYF
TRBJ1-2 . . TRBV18 TGTGCCAGCTCACCAAGAGACCTGAACTATGGCTACACCTTC CASSPRDLNYGYTF
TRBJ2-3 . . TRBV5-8 TGTGCCAGCAGCTTGGGGGGTGGCAGATCCACAGATACGCAGTATTTT CASSLGGGRSTDTQYF
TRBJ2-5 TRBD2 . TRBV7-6 TGTGCCAGCAGCCGGGAGGGGCTTCAAGAGACCCAGTACTTC CASSREGLQETQYF
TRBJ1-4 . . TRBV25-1 TGTGCCAGCAGTGAAAACAGGGCCCTTAATGAAAAACTGTTTTTT CASSENRALNEKLFF
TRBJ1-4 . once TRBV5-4 TGTGCCAGCAGCTTGAGTCGGGGGCCAACTAATGAAAAACTGTTTTTT CASSLSRGPTNEKLFF
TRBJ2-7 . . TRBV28 TGTGCCAGCCCCCCCGGACCAGGACAACTCCTCTCAGAGCAGTACTTC CASPPGPGQLLSEQYF
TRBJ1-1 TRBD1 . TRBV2 TGTGCCAGCACCCGAGACAGGGGGGGCACTGAAGCTTTCTTT CASTRDRGGTEAFF
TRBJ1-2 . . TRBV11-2 TGTGCCAGCAGCTTATCGAGTAACTATGGCTACACCTTC CASSLSSNYGYTF
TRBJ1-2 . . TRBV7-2 TGTGCCAGCAGCTTATCCCGGACGGCGTTCGATGGCTACACCTTC CASSLSRTAFDGYTF
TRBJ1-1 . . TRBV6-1 TGTGCCAGCAGTGAACAGGGAAGGACTGAAGCTTTCTTT CASSEQGRTEAFF
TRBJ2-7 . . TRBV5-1 TGCGCCAGCAAAAGGGATCGGTCCTACGAGCAGTACTTC CASKRDRSYEQYF
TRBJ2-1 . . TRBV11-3 TGTGCCAGCAGCTTGGCGGGCAGGGATCGTGAGCAGTTCTTC CASSLAGRDREQFF
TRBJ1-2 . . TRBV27 TGTGCCAGCAGTTGGGGGGGCGGACCGAACTATGGCTACACCTTC CASSWGGGPNYGYTF
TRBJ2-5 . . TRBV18 TGTGCCAGCTCCCGGACACGTGGGGTCGAGGGTGAGGAGACCCAGTACTTC CASSRTRGVEGEETQYF
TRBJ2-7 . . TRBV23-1 TGCGCCAGCAGTCAACACAGACCCTACGAGCAGTACTTC CASSQHRPYEQYF
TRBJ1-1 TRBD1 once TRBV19 TGTGCCAGTAGTATAGAAGGGGGCATGAACACTGAAGCTTTCTTT CASSIEGGMNTEAFF
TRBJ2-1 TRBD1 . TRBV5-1 TGCGCCAGCAGCTTGACGGCAGGGGGCGGCCATGAGCAGTTCTTC CASSLTAGGGHEQFF
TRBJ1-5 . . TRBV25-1 TGTGCCAGCAGTGAATCTCGGCAGAATCAGCCCCAGCATTTT CASSESRQNQPQHF
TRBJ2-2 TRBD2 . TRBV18 TGTGCCAGCTCACCCGAAGGACTAGCGGGAGGAACCGGGGAGCTGTTTTTT CASSPEGLAGGTGELFF
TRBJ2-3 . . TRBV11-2 TGTGCCAGCAGCCCAACCACAGATACGCAGTATTTT CASSPTTDTQYF
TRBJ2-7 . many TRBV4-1 TGCGCCAGCAGCCAAGGTCAACAGGGCTCCTACGAGCAGTACTTC CASSQGQQGSYEQYF
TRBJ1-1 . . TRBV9 TGTGCCAGCAGCGTAGCTGGGGCGAACACTGAAGCTTTCTTT CASSVAGANTEAFF
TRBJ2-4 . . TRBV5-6 TGTGCCAGCAGCCTCAATCCTTCGGAAGCCCGCGTTCAGTACTTC CASSLNPSEARVQYF
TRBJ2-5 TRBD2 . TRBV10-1 TGCGCCAGCAGTACCTCTGCGGCGGGAGGGAAAGAGACCCAGTACTTC CASSTSAAGGKETQYF
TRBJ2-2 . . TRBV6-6 TGTGCCACAAAACAGGGCGGTGACACCGGGGAGCTGTTTTTT CATKQGGDTGELFF
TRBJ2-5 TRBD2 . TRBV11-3 TGTGCCAGCAGCTTAGGGGGGACTAGCGGGACCACGAAAGAGACCCAGTACTTC CASSLGGTSGTTKETQYF
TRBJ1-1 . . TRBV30 TGTGCCTGGAGCGTTCCGGGGAGGGTGAACACTGAAGCTTTCTTT CAWSVPGRVNTEAFF
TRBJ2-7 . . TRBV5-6 TGTGCCAGCACAAAAAGCCCTGAATTCGAGCAGTACTTC CASTKSPEFEQYF
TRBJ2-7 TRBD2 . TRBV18 TGTGCCAGCTCACCCGCTAGCGGGATTCCTAACGAGCAGTACTTC CASSPASGIPNEQYF